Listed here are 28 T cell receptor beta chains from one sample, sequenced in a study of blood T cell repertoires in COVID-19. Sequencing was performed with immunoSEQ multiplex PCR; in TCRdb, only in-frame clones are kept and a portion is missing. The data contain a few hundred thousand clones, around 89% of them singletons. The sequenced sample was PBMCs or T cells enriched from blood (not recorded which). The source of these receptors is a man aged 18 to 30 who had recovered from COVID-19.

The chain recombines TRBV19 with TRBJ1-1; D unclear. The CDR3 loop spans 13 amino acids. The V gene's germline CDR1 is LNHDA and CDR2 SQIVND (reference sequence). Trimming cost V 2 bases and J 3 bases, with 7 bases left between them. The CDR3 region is CASSISGDTEAFF. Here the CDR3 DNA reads TGTGCCAGTAGTATATCGGGAGACACTGAAGCTTTCTTT.

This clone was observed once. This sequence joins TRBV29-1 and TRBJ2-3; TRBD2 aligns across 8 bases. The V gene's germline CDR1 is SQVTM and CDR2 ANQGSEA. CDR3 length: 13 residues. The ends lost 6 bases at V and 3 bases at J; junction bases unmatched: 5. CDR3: CSVSGGQTDTQYF. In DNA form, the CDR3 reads TGCAGCGTCTCGGGGGGGCAAACAGATACGCAGTATTTT.

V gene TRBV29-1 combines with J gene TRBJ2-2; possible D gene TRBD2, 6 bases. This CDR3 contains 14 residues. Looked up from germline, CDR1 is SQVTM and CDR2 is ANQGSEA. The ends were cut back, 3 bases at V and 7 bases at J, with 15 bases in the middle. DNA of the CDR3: TGCAGCGTTGAGGAGGGTTCGGGTTACGGGGAGCTGTTTTTT. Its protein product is CSVEEGSGYGELFF.

In nucleotides, the CDR3 is TGTGCCAGCAGTTTATGGGCAGGGACCTACGAGCAGTACTTC. Residues: CASSLWAGTYEQYF. The chain carries TRBV27 and TRBJ2-7; D is perhaps TRBD1 (5 bases). The CDR3 totals 14 residues. V was shortened by 1 base and J by 2 bases, with 9 bases between the two germline ends. The V gene's germline CDR1 is MNHEY and CDR2 SMNVEV (reference sequence).

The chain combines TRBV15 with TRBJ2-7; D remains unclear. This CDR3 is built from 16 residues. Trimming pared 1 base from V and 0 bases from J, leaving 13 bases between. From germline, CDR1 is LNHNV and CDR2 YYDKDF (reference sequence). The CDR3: CATSRGAERSSYEQYF. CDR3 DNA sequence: TGTGCCACCAGCAGAGGCGCCGAACGAAGCTCCTACGAGCAGTACTTC.

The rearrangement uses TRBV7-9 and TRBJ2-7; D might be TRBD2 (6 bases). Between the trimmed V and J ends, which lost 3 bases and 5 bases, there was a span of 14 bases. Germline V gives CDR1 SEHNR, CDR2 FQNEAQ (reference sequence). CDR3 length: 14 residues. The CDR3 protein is CASSFGYSGDEQYF. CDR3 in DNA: TGTGCCAGCAGCTTTGGCTATTCGGGGGACGAGCAGTACTTC.

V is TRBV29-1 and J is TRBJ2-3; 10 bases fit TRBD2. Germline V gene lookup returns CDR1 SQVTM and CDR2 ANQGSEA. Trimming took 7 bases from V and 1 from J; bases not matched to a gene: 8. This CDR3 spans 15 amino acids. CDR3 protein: CSAGGGTSGTDTQYF. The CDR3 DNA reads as TGCAGCGCAGGAGGGGGGACTAGCGGCACAGATACGCAGTATTTT.

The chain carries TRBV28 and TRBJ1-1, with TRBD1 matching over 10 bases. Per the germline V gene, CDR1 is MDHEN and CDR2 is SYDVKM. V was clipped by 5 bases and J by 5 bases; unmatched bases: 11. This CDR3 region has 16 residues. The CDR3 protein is CASSPATGGLWTEAFF. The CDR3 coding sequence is TGTGCCAGCAGTCCAGCGACAGGGGGCTTATGGACTGAAGCTTTCTTT.

CDR3 sequence (DNA): TGTGCCAGTAGCACCCAGGGGGGCTTCGCCGGGGAGCTGTTTTTT. It is translated as CASSTQGGFAGELFF. The genes are TRBV19 and TRBJ2-2, with D perhaps matching TRBD1 (7 bases). There are 15 residues in the CDR3. V was shortened by 6 bases and J by 6 bases, with 17 bases between the two germline ends. In germline, CDR1 is LNHDA, CDR2 SQIVND (reference sequence).

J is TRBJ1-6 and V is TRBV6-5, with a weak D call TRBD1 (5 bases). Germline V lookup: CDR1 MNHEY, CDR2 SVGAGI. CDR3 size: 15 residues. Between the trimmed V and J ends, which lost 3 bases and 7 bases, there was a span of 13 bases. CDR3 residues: CASSYTRGGNSPLHF. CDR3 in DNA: TGTGCCAGCAGTTATACCCGGGGGGGAAATTCACCCCTCCACTTT.

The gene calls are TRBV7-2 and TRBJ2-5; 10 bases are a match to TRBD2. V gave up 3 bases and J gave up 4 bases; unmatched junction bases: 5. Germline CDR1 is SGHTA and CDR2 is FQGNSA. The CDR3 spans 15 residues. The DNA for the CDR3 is TGTGCCAGCAGCTTGACTAGCGGGCAGTCAGAGACCCAGTACTTC. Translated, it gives CASSLTSGQSETQYF.

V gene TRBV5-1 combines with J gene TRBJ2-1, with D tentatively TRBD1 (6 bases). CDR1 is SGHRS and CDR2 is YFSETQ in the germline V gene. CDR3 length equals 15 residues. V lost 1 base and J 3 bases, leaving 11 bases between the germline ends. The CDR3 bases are TGCGCCAGCAGCTTGCTGACAGGACACTACAATGAGCAGTTCTTC. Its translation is CASSLLTGHYNEQFF.

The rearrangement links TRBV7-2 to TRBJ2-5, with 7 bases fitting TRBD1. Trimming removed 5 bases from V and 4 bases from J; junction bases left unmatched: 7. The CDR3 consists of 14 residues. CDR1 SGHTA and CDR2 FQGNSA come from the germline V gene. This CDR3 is CASSQRQGRETQYF. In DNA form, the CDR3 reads TGTGCCAGCAGCCAGAGACAGGGTCGAGAGACCCAGTACTTC.

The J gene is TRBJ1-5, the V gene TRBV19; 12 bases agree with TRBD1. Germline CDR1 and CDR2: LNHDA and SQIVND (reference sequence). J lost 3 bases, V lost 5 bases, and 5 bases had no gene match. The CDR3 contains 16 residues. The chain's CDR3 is CASSGTGGGYNQPQHF. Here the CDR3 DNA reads TGTGCCAGTAGTGGGACAGGGGGCGGGTACAATCAGCCCCAGCATTTT.

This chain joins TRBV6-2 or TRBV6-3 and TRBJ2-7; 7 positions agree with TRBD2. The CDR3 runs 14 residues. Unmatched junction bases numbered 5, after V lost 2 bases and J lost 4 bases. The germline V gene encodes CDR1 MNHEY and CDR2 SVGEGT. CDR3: CASSYGLAVYEQYF. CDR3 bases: TGTGCCAGCAGTTACGGCCTAGCGGTATACGAGCAGTACTTC.

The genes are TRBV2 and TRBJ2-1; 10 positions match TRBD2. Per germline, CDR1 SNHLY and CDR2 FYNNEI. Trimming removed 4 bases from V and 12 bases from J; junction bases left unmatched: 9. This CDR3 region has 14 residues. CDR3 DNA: TGTGCCAGCAGTGGGGCTAGCGGGGGCGTTGGGCAGTTCTTC. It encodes CASSGASGGVGQFF.

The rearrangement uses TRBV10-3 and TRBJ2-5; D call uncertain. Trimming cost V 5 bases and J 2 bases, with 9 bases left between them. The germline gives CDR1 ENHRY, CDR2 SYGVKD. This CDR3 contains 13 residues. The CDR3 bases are TGTGCCATCAGTCATTGGCAGCAAGAGACCCAGTACTTC. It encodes CAISHWQQETQYF.

The CDR3 DNA reads as TGTGCCAGCAGTTACTCGTATCCCCTTGACAGGGAAGCTTTCTTT. Protein product: CASSYSYPLDREAFF. The chain joins TRBV6-5 to TRBJ1-1; TRBD1 is a possible D gene (6 bases). V lost 0 bases to trimming and J lost 8 bases, with 16 bases between them. This CDR3 is built from 15 residues. CDR1 is MNHEY and CDR2 is SVGAGI in the germline V gene.

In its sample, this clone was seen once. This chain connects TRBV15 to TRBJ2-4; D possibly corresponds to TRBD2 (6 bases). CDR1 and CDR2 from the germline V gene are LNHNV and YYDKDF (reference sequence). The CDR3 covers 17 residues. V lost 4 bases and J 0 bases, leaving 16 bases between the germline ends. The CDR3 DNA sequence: TGTGCCACCAGCACCCTTTATAGCGGTTTAGCCAAAAACATTCAGTACTTC. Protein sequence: CATSTLYSGLAKNIQYF.

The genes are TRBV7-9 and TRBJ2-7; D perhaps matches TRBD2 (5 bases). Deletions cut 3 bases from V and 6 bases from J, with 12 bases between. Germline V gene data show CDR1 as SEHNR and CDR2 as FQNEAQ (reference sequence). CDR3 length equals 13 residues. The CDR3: CASSLRALAEQYF. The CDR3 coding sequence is TGTGCCAGCAGCTTGAGGGCCTTAGCCGAGCAGTACTTC.

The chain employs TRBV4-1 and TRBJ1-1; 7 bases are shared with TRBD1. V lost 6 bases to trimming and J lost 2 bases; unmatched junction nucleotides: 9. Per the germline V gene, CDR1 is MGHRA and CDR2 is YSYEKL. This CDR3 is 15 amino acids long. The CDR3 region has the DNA TGCGCCAGCAGATTTACCCGGGACAGTAACACTGAAGCTTTCTTT. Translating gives CASRFTRDSNTEAFF.

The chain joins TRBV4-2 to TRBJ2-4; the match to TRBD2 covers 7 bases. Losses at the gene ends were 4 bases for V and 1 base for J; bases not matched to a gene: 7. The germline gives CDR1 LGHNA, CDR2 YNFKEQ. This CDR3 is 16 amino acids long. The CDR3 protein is CASSRQRDMAKNIQYF. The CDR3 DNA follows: TGTGCCAGCAGCCGGCAGCGGGATATGGCCAAAAACATTCAGTACTTC.

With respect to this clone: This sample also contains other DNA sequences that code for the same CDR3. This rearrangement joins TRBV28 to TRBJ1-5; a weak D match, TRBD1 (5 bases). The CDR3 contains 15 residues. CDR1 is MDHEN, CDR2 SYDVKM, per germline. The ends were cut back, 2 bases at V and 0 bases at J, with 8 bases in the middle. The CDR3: CASSLPGVSNQPQHF. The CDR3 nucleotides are TGTGCCAGCAGTTTACCGGGGGTTAGCAATCAGCCCCAGCATTTT.

In nucleotides, the CDR3 is TGTGCCAGCTCACCGGTGGTATGGAGCGGGAGGGCCCAAGAGACCCAGTACTTC. The encoded protein is CASSPVVWSGRAQETQYF. This sequence joins TRBV18 and TRBJ2-5; TRBD2 matches 10 bases. CDR1 and CDR2 (germline): KGHSH, LQKENI. Trimming cost V 3 bases and J 1 base; bases outside gene matches: 11. The CDR3 covers 18 residues.

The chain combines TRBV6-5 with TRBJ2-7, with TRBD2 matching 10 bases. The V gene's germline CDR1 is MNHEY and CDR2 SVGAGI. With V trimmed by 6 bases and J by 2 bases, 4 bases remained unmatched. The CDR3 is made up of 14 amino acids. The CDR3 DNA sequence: TGTGCCAGCAGCCAAGCGGGAGGGACCTACGAGCAGTACTTC. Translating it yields CASSQAGGTYEQYF.

CDR3 sequence: CASSQDFQGAGNTIYF. In DNA, the CDR3 is TGTGCCAGCAGCCAAGATTTTCAGGGGGCTGGAAACACCATATATTTT. The chain uses TRBV4-2 and TRBJ1-3, with 7 positions matching TRBD1. CDR1 LGHNA and CDR2 YNFKEQ come from the germline V gene. The CDR3 length is 16 residues. V lost 0 bases to trimming and J lost 2 bases; unmatched junction nucleotides: 4.

The CDR3 spells CAWGYRGLGQPQHF. The CDR3 nucleotides are TGTGCCTGGGGCTACAGGGGGCTGGGGCAGCCCCAGCATTTT. The chain carries TRBV30 and TRBJ1-5, with 9 bases identical to TRBD1. From germline, CDR1 is GTSNPN and CDR2 SVGIG (reference sequence). CDR3 length equals 14 residues. With V trimmed by 5 bases and J by 7 bases, 9 bases remained unmatched.

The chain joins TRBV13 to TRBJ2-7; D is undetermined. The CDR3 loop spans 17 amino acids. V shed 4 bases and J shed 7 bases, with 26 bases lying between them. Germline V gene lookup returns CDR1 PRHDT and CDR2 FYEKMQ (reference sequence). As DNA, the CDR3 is TGTGCCAGCAGCTCAAGTGGTCGCGCGGCCGCTTTAGGAGAGCAGTACTTC. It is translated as CASSSSGRAAALGEQYF.